The T cell receptor (beta chain) described here comes from a study of T cells in Graves' hyperthyroidism and ophthalmopathy. Study-level results: Within blood appeared most thyroid clonotypes that had expanded above 0.001. A model using 13 V-J features told ophthalmopathy apart from stable hyperthyroidism.

Points on this clonotype: Antigen specificity is unknown.

RNA transcripts gave rise to amplified TCR beta CDR3 regions. HTBI primers drove first-round RT-PCR of the TCR CDR3. Using its own MiXCR run on the multiplex PCR reads, TCRdb lists one record per CDR3 protein. The sample holds over 500,000 distinct CDR3 sequences; 12% to 15% are singletons and the top ten take more than 11%. Thyroid ultrasound and orbital computed tomography, with clinical symptoms and serum thyroxine and TRAb, informed diagnoses. This CDR3 spans 15 amino acids. V was shortened by 3 bases and J by 3 bases, with 15 bases between the two germline ends. CDR1 is SGHRS and CDR2 is YFSETQ in the germline V gene.

The chain has TRBV5-1 and TRBJ1-2, with D perhaps TRBD1 (6 bases). Specimen: blood. The receptor comes from a middle-aged woman with Graves' hyperthyroidism. Here the CDR3 reads CASSSDQGKHYGYTF. CDR3 in DNA: TGCGCCAGCAGCTCTGATCAGGGGAAGCACTATGGCTACACCTTC.